A selection of T cell receptor beta chains follows, all from one sample in a study of T cells of healthy individuals. TCRdb fed the 5' RACE reads into MiXCR, producing one record per CDR3 protein. Of some 100,000 distinct CDR3 sequences listed, 15% to 20% are singletons. The receptor set was obtained from a human donor in good health. CDR3s include the opening cysteine and the closing phenylalanine or tryptophan. D genes are given only for firm matches. A clone size is listed for some rows: how often the clone was seen (once, few, many), or a class if it is expanded.

J gene: TRBJ2-7; D gene: .; clone size: .; V gene: TRBV21-1; CDR3 protein: CASSKASAGAYTYEQYF; CDR3 DNA: TGTGCCAGCAGCAAAGCTAGCGCAGGGGCTTATACCTACGAGCAGTACTTC
J gene: TRBJ2-2; D gene: TRBD2; clone size: .; V gene: TRBV11-2; CDR3 protein: CASSFLPAGGVTGELFF; CDR3 DNA: TGTGCCAGCAGCTTCCTCCCAGCGGGAGGAGTCACCGGGGAGCTGTTTTTT
J gene: TRBJ2-5; D gene: .; clone size: .; V gene: TRBV13; CDR3 protein: CASSLGLRGTQYF; CDR3 DNA: TGTGCCAGCAGCTTAGGCCTAAGGGGGACCCAGTACTTC
J gene: TRBJ2-2; D gene: .; clone size: many; V gene: TRBV29-1; CDR3 protein: CSVLEGAGELFF; CDR3 DNA: TGCAGCGTTCTGGAGGGGGCCGGGGAGCTGTTTTTT
J gene: TRBJ2-7; D gene: TRBD2; clone size: .; V gene: TRBV6-5; CDR3 protein: CASRRTSGVPPSEQYF; CDR3 DNA: TGTGCCAGCAGACGGACTAGCGGGGTCCCCCCATCCGAGCAGTACTTC
J gene: TRBJ2-2; D gene: .; clone size: many; V gene: TRBV28; CDR3 protein: CASSSPGQNTGELFF; CDR3 DNA: TGTGCCAGCAGTTCCCCGGGACAGAACACCGGGGAGCTGTTTTTT
J gene: TRBJ2-3; D gene: .; clone size: .; V gene: TRBV20-1; CDR3 protein: CSARPFVGTQYF; CDR3 DNA: TGCAGTGCTAGACCGTTTGTGGGTACGCAGTATTTT
J gene: TRBJ2-3; D gene: TRBD2; clone size: few; V gene: TRBV7-2; CDR3 protein: CASRLVGAGPRTDTQYF; CDR3 DNA: TGTGCCAGCAGGCTAGTTGGAGCGGGGCCCCGCACAGATACGCAGTATTTT
J gene: TRBJ2-7; D gene: .; clone size: .; V gene: TRBV5-1; CDR3 protein: CASSPRTADEQYF; CDR3 DNA: TGCGCCAGCAGCCCTCGGACAGCGGACGAGCAGTACTTC
J gene: TRBJ2-3; D gene: TRBD2; clone size: .; V gene: TRBV6-5; CDR3 protein: CASRGLAGGGDTQYF; CDR3 DNA: TGTGCCAGCAGGGGACTAGCGGGAGGAGGGGATACGCAGTATTTT
J gene: TRBJ1-1; D gene: .; clone size: many; V gene: TRBV20-1; CDR3 protein: CSASKRDEAFF; CDR3 DNA: TGCAGTGCCTCTAAGAGGGATGAAGCTTTCTTT
J gene: TRBJ1-5; D gene: .; clone size: .; V gene: TRBV6-2/TRBV6-3; CDR3 protein: CASKPRGGLGNQPQHF; CDR3 DNA: TGTGCCAGCAAACCTCGGGGGGGGCTAGGCAATCAGCCCCAGCATTTT
J gene: TRBJ1-2; D gene: .; clone size: .; V gene: TRBV28; CDR3 protein: CASTIHGPYGYTF; CDR3 DNA: TGTGCCAGCACCATTCACGGCCCGTATGGCTACACCTTC
J gene: TRBJ1-4; D gene: .; clone size: many; V gene: TRBV3-1; CDR3 protein: CASSQLWGLNEKLFF; CDR3 DNA: TGTGCCAGCAGCCAACTCTGGGGGTTGAATGAAAAACTGTTTTTT
J gene: TRBJ2-2; D gene: .; clone size: .; V gene: TRBV15; CDR3 protein: CATSRDGRASGELFF; CDR3 DNA: TGTGCCACCAGCAGAGATGGTAGGGCCTCCGGGGAGCTGTTTTTT
J gene: TRBJ2-5; D gene: .; clone size: .; V gene: TRBV5-1; CDR3 protein: CASSTTKETQYF; CDR3 DNA: TGCGCCAGCAGCACCACTAAAGAGACCCAGTACTTC
J gene: TRBJ2-3; D gene: .; clone size: few; V gene: TRBV2; CDR3 protein: CASSLEKLDTQYF; CDR3 DNA: TGTGCCAGCAGTCTCGAAAAGTTAGATACGCAGTATTTT
J gene: TRBJ2-3; D gene: .; clone size: .; V gene: TRBV28; CDR3 protein: CASSLGTHTDTQYF; CDR3 DNA: TGTGCCAGCAGTTTGGGGACCCACACAGATACGCAGTATTTT
J gene: TRBJ2-7; D gene: TRBD2; clone size: many; V gene: TRBV10-3; CDR3 protein: CASRLKAGGEQYF; CDR3 DNA: TGTGCCAGCCGCCTTAAGGCGGGAGGAGAGCAGTACTTC
J gene: TRBJ1-1; D gene: .; clone size: many; V gene: TRBV29-1; CDR3 protein: CSVKTPEAFF; CDR3 DNA: TGCAGCGTTAAAACCCCTGAAGCTTTCTTT
J gene: TRBJ2-6; D gene: .; clone size: many; V gene: TRBV20-1; CDR3 protein: CSAIGQGTSGANVLTF; CDR3 DNA: TGCAGTGCAATCGGACAAGGCACCTCTGGGGCCAACGTCCTGACTTTC
J gene: TRBJ2-1; D gene: TRBD2; clone size: .; V gene: TRBV28; CDR3 protein: CASSFWGGRSGNEQFF; CDR3 DNA: TGTGCCAGCAGTTTTTGGGGAGGGCGGAGCGGGAATGAGCAGTTCTTC
J gene: TRBJ2-7; D gene: TRBD1; clone size: .; V gene: TRBV6-6; CDR3 protein: CAIGTGQSYEQYF; CDR3 DNA: TGTGCCATCGGGACAGGACAATCCTACGAGCAGTACTTC
J gene: TRBJ1-5; D gene: .; clone size: few; V gene: TRBV20-1; CDR3 protein: CSAPERGNQPQHF; CDR3 DNA: TGCAGTGCCCCAGAGAGAGGGAATCAGCCCCAGCATTTT
J gene: TRBJ1-1; D gene: .; clone size: .; V gene: TRBV9; CDR3 protein: CASSVLKENTEAFF; CDR3 DNA: TGTGCCAGCAGCGTATTGAAGGAGAACACTGAAGCTTTCTTT
J gene: TRBJ1-6; D gene: .; clone size: .; V gene: TRBV10-3; CDR3 protein: CAISESPGGNSPLHF; CDR3 DNA: TGTGCCATCAGTGAGTCTCCTGGGGGTAATTCACCCCTCCACTTT
J gene: TRBJ2-3; D gene: .; clone size: many; V gene: TRBV4-3; CDR3 protein: CASSPQSTDTQYF; CDR3 DNA: TGCGCCAGCAGCCCGCAGAGCACAGATACGCAGTATTTT
J gene: TRBJ2-1; D gene: .; clone size: .; V gene: TRBV9; CDR3 protein: CASSPTGRLGDEQFF; CDR3 DNA: TGTGCCAGCAGCCCAACGGGCCGGCTGGGAGATGAGCAGTTCTTC
J gene: TRBJ1-2; D gene: .; clone size: .; V gene: TRBV6-6; CDR3 protein: CASSGDEYGYTF; CDR3 DNA: TGTGCCAGCAGCGGAGATGAGTATGGCTACACCTTC
J gene: TRBJ1-5; D gene: .; clone size: .; V gene: TRBV30; CDR3 protein: CAWTSARAGNQPQHF; CDR3 DNA: TGTGCCTGGACGTCGGCCAGGGCTGGAAATCAGCCCCAGCATTTT
J gene: TRBJ1-1; D gene: .; clone size: .; V gene: TRBV10-2; CDR3 protein: CASSEGRGFEAFF; CDR3 DNA: TGCGCCAGCAGTGAGGGCAGGGGCTTCGAAGCTTTCTTT
J gene: TRBJ2-7; D gene: TRBD2; clone size: .; V gene: TRBV11-3; CDR3 protein: CASSLRGGEQYF; CDR3 DNA: TGTGCCAGTAGCCTGCGGGGGGGCGAGCAGTACTTC
J gene: TRBJ1-6; D gene: TRBD1; clone size: many; V gene: TRBV27; CDR3 protein: CASSLLGTGGSPLHF; CDR3 DNA: TGTGCCAGCAGTTTATTGGGGACAGGGGGGTCACCCCTCCACTTT